The 15 T cell receptor beta chains below were found in one sample sequenced in a study of T cell changes during pregnancy in multiple sclerosis (dated by TCRdb to between 2019 and 2020). Library preparation used the immunoSEQ multiplex PCR assay. This is the immuneACCESS table as TCRdb keeps it, with only in-frame sequences that have V and J called. A part of the clones is gone; compared with another copy, unresolved V genes explain less than half, and the rest is unexplained. The sample profile shows around 60,000 clones; about 89% of them were found once. The ten largest clones capture about 0.49% of the sample. The starting material was CD4+ T cells from peripheral blood mononuclear cells, obtained after pregnancy. These receptors all come from a female donor in good health, enrolled as a control in a pregnancy study.

In this sample, this clone turned up once. The rearrangement uses TRBV4-2 and TRBJ2-3; D is possibly TRBD2 (5 bases). The CDR3 extends over 15 amino acids. Germline lookup yields CDR1 LGHNA and CDR2 YNFKEQ. With 0 bases removed from V and 3 bases from J, the gap between germline ends came to 10 bases. As DNA, the CDR3 is TGTGCCAGCAGCCAAGAGTTTGAGGGTACAGATACGCAGTATTTT. Translating gives CASSQEFEGTDTQYF.

The chain combines TRBV6-6 with TRBJ2-7; 8 bases line up with TRBD1. CDR3 length: 14 amino acids. Unmatched junction bases numbered 6, after V lost 6 bases and J lost 2 bases. Germline V gives CDR1 MNHNY, CDR2 SVGAGI (reference sequence). CDR3 protein: CASSPDREPYEQYF. The CDR3 nucleotides read TGTGCCAGCAGCCCGGACAGGGAGCCCTACGAGCAGTACTTC.

The chain links TRBV27 to TRBJ2-7; tentative D call: TRBD1 (6 bases). Trimming left V 5 bases short and J 4 bases short, with 18 bases between. Looked up from germline, CDR1 is MNHEY and CDR2 is SMNVEV (reference sequence). This CDR3 is built from 15 residues. CDR3 sequence reads: CASSPLDSSGYEQYF. CDR3 sequence (DNA): TGTGCCAGCAGTCCATTGGACAGTTCAGGTTACGAGCAGTACTTC.

V usage is TRBV5-1 and J usage is TRBJ2-7; TRBD1 might be the D (5 bases). The germline gives CDR1 SGHRS, CDR2 YFSETQ. Trimming removed 0 bases from V and 3 bases from J, with 10 bases in between. The CDR3 is 14 amino acids. CDR3 DNA: TGCGCCAGCAGCTTGGGACAGTCCGGCTACGAGCAGTACTTC. This translates into CASSLGQSGYEQYF. The entire variable domain, with the rest obtained from reference TRBV5-1 and TRBJ2-7, is as follows: KAGVTQTPRYLIKTRGQQVTLSCSPISGHRSVSWYQQTPGQGLQFLFEYFSETQRNKGNFPGRFSGRQFSNSRSEMNVSTLELGDSALYLCASSLGQSGYEQYFGPGTRLTVT.

The chain couples TRBV19 to TRBJ2-1; 9 nucleotides align to TRBD2. V shed 7 bases, J shed 12 bases, and the junction held 10 bases outside the gene matches. This CDR3 region has 13 residues. CDR1 is LNHDA and CDR2 is SQIVND in the germline V gene (reference sequence). This CDR3 is CASTAGGFLGQFF. The CDR3 nucleotides read TGTGCCAGTACGGCGGGGGGGTTTCTTGGGCAGTTCTTC.

The chain employs TRBV5-4 and TRBJ2-3; 7 bases are shared with TRBD2. In germline, CDR1 is SGHNT, CDR2 YYREEE (reference sequence). The CDR3 contains 15 residues. With 4 bases clipped from V and 3 bases from J, the junction kept 8 bases outside the gene matches. CDR3: CASSPTSESTDTQYF. The CDR3 DNA is TGTGCCAGCAGCCCCACTAGCGAGTCAACAGATACGCAGTATTTT.

The genes are TRBV9 and TRBJ2-1; D is perhaps TRBD2 (6 bases). Germline assignment: CDR1 SGDLS and CDR2 YYNGEE. CDR3 length equals 15 residues. Trimming took 0 bases from V and 4 from J, leaving 11 bases between them. The CDR3 sequence is CASSVGEDYYNEQFF. The CDR3 DNA follows: TGTGCCAGCAGCGTAGGGGAGGACTATTACAATGAGCAGTTCTTC.

The gene calls are TRBV5-1 and TRBJ1-1, with 7 bases lining up with TRBD1. V was pared by 0 bases and J by 5 bases, with 4 bases of the junction left unmatched. This CDR3 comprises 14 residues. Germline loops: CDR1 SGHRS, CDR2 YFSETQ. The CDR3 spells CASSLEQGYTEAFF. CDR3 nucleotides: TGCGCCAGCAGCTTGGAACAGGGGTATACTGAAGCTTTCTTT. Supplemented by reference TRBV5-1 and TRBJ1-1, the full variable domain reads KAGVTQTPRYLIKTRGQQVTLSCSPISGHRSVSWYQQTPGQGLQFLFEYFSETQRNKGNFPGRFSGRQFSNSRSEMNVSTLELGDSALYLCASSLEQGYTEAFFGQGTRLTVV.

The chain combines TRBV10-3 with TRBJ1-2, with D possibly being TRBD1 (5 bases). Germline CDR1 reads ENHRY; CDR2 reads SYGVKD. V was trimmed by 0 bases and J by 6 bases, leaving 14 bases between them. The CDR3 loop spans 15 amino acids. The CDR3 DNA sequence: TGTGCCATCAGTGAGTCAGGAAGGGGTCGCGATGGCTACACCTTC. It encodes CAISESGRGRDGYTF.

The genes are TRBV2 and TRBJ2-3; 9 bases match TRBD2. In germline, CDR1 is SNHLY, CDR2 FYNNEI. The length of the CDR3 is 16 residues. V was clipped by 4 bases and J by 2 bases; unmatched bases: 7. This CDR3 is CASSVAGARLTDTQYF. The CDR3 nucleotides are TGTGCCAGCAGTGTAGCGGGGGCACGCCTCACAGATACGCAGTATTTT.

The J gene is TRBJ2-5, the V gene TRBV27, with 9 bases fitting TRBD2. The V segment lost 3 bases and the J segment 7 bases; nucleotides outside the gene matches: 6. The CDR3 totals 14 residues. Germline V gene lookup returns CDR1 MNHEY and CDR2 SMNVEV (reference sequence). This CDR3 reads CASSFAGGPGTQYF. CDR3 in DNA: TGTGCCAGCAGTTTCGCGGGGGGGCCGGGGACCCAGTACTTC.

The V call is TRBV7-3, the J call TRBJ2-5; 9 nucleotides align to TRBD1. CDR3 length equals 14 residues. Germline assignment: CDR1 SGHTA and CDR2 FQGTGA. Trimming removed 5 bases from V and 2 bases from J; junction bases left unmatched: 3. The CDR3 DNA follows: TGTGCCAGCAGCCTACAGGGGGCTCAAGAGACCCAGTACTTC. It encodes CASSLQGAQETQYF.

This chain joins TRBV9 and TRBJ2-3; 9 bases align to TRBD2. The trim removed 0 bases at V and 3 bases at J, leaving 8 bases unmatched. The CDR3 has 17 amino acids. CDR1 is SGDLS and CDR2 is YYNGEE in the germline V gene. As DNA, the CDR3 is TGTGCCAGCAGCGTAGAAGGAGGCGGGGGGGTGACAGATACGCAGTATTTT. It yields the protein CASSVEGGGGVTDTQYF. The full variable domain, in which reference TRBV9 and TRBJ2-3 provide the parts outside the CDR3, is DSGVTQTPKHLITATGQRVTLRCSPRSGDLSVYWYQQSLDQGLQFLIQYYNGEERAKGNILERFSAQQFPDLHSELNLSSLELGDSALYFCASSVEGGGGVTDTQYFGPGTRLTVL.

This clone was picked up a small number of times. This rearrangement joins TRBV11-3 to TRBJ2-2; D perhaps matches TRBD2 (7 bases). This CDR3 is built from 17 residues. The V gene's germline CDR1 is SGHNT and CDR2 YENEEA. The ends were cut back, 7 bases at V and 2 bases at J, with 20 bases in the middle. Written as DNA, the CDR3 is TGTGCCAGCACCTACGTATGGGGGGGCCTAAACACCGGGGAGCTGTTTTTT. Its translation is CASTYVWGGLNTGELFF.

This chain joins TRBV30 and TRBJ1-5; tentative D call: TRBD1 (5 bases). Per germline, CDR1 GTSNPN and CDR2 SVGIG (reference sequence). The ends were cut back, 2 bases at V and 3 bases at J, with 8 bases in the middle. The CDR3 spans 13 residues. The CDR3 reads CAWSQGNNQPQHF. DNA for the CDR3: TGTGCCTGGAGTCAGGGCAACAATCAGCCCCAGCATTTT. The entire variable domain, with the rest obtained from reference TRBV30 and TRBJ1-5, is as follows: SQTIHQWPATLVQPVGSPLSLECTVEGTSNPNLYWYRQAAGRGLQLLFYSVGIGQISSEVPQNLSASRPQDRQFILSSKKLLLSDSGFYLCAWSQGNNQPQHFGDGTRLSIL.